This T cell receptor (beta chain) was recorded in a study of siplizumab effects on memory and regulatory T cells. Study-wide results and limits: A minor share of alloreactive clones matched unstimulated subsets. Memory cells seemed less diverse than naive T cells, which also seemed major contributors to the alloresponse. Relative to controls at 25% to 30%, mappable alloreactive CD4+ clones exhibited a mean Treg-derived proportion of less than 70% with siplizumab.

CDR1 and CDR2 (germline): LGHNA, YSLEER. V was clipped by 2 bases and J by 4 bases; unmatched bases: 4. The CDR3 sequence is 15 residues long. Using immunoSEQ multiplex PCR, the repertoire was profiled, and TCRdb retains in-frame clones only, with some absent. The table lists several thousand clones, just over 60% of them singletons. Points on this clone: Its antigen is still unknown.

Material for sequencing was effector memory CD8+ T cells sorted from blood. Subset in this sample: unstimulated CD8+ effector memory T cells. V usage is TRBV4-3 and J usage is TRBJ2-7, with TRBD1 matching over 11 bases. The receptor's source is a human donor in good health. This chain's CDR3 is CASSQRTGGSYEQYF. CDR3 bases: TGCGCCAGCAGCCAAAGGACAGGGGGCTCTTACGAGCAGTACTTC.